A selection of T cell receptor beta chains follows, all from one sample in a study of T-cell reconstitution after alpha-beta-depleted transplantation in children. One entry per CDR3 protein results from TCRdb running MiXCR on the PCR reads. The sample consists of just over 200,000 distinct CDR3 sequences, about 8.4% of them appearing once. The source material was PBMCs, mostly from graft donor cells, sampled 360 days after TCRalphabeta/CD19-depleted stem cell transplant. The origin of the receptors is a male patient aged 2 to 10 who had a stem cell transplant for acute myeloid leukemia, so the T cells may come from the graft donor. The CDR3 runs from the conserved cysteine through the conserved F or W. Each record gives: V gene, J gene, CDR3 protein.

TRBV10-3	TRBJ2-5	CAISEPTSGSSETQYF
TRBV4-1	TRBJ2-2	CASSQGGFTNTGELFF
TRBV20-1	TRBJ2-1	CSATRGSSYNEQFF
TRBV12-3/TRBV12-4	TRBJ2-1	CASSLRADGDNEQFF
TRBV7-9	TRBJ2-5	CASSFLRQGTKETQYF
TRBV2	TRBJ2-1	CASSVLTFNEQFF
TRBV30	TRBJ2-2	CAWSVPFTGELFF
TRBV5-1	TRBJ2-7	CASSLAPRASSYEQYF
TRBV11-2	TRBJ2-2	CASSLRTSGGGLTGELFF
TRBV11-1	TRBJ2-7	CASSPTNLSLSGRRSYEQYF
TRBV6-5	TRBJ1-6	CASSFRTGTGNSPLHF
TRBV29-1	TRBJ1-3	CSVGGTPTSGNTIYF
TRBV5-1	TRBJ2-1	CASSLSAQNEQFF
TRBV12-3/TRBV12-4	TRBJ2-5	CASCSQGLAGGPLQETQYF
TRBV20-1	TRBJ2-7	CSAATGPYEQYF